Below, one T cell receptor (beta chain) is given with its context. Antigen unknown. This sample is part of a study of shared clonotypes between healthy human individuals. Trimming took off 4 bases at V and 5 bases at J, with 6 bases between the two ends. Per the germline V gene, CDR1 is SGHDT and CDR2 is YYEEEE. The CDR3 totals 11 residues. Study outcomes and limitations: Estimated richness values were generally larger in naive subsets than in memory subsets.

Several immunoSEQ plates received, in even portions, the genomic DNA of each subset. Clones were read by immunoSEQ multiplex PCR, and TCRdb kept only the in-frame ones, dropping some. Of approximately 640,000 clones listed, 90% were seen once; the top ten hold around a third. The sample comprised memory CD8+ T cells from PBMCs. Subset denoted: CD45RO+ cells pooled with CCR7-negative TemRA cells. This chain connects TRBV5-6 to TRBJ2-5; D is undetermined. The TCR was taken from a man aged 18 to 29 in good health. Some clones in this sample may be carry-over from other donors' samples. The CDR3 DNA reads as TGTGCCAGCAGCGTGGGGGAGACCCAGTACTTC. Translation gives CASSVGETQYF.